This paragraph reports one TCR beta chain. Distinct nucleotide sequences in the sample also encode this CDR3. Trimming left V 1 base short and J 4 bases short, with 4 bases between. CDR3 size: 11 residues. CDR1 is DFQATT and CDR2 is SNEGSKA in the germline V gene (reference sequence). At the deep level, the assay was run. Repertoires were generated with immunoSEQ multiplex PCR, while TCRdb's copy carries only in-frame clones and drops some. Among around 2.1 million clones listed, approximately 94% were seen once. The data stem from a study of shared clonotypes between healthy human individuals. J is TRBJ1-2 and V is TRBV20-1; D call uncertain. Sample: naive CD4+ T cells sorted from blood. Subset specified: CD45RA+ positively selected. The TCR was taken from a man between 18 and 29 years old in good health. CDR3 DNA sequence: TGCAGTGCTAGAGGGGCCTATGGCTACACCTTC. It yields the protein CSARGAYGYTF.